This is a list of T cell receptor beta chains from one sample in a study of blood T cell repertoires in COVID-19. Clones were read by immunoSEQ multiplex PCR, and TCRdb kept only the in-frame ones, dropping some. The repertoire holds 150,000 to 200,000 clones, with almost 80% as singletons. The specimen sequenced was peripheral blood. These TCRs come from a man aged 60 to 69 with active or convalescent COVID-19. CDR3s leave out the opening cysteine and the closing phenylalanine or tryptophan. The D gene is left open where the match is weak.

v_gene	d_gene	j_gene	CDR3aa
TRBV13	.	TRBJ1-2	ASSPPAYGYT
TRBV19	.	TRBJ1-1	ASSIGMGGGRNTEAF
TRBV29-1	TRBD1	TRBJ2-3	SGEARQGAGDTQY
TRBV2	.	TRBJ1-1	ASANRAFLAF
TRBV5-6	.	TRBJ1-6	ASSLGSPSIVGDSPLH
TRBV2	TRBD2	TRBJ2-7	ASSQGLSRLEQY
TRBV5-1	.	TRBJ1-6	ASGPTGDSPLH
TRBV6-5	TRBD2	TRBJ2-7	AKTSGSYEQY
TRBV5-1	.	TRBJ2-5	ASSLSGNQETQY
TRBV28	.	TRBJ1-1	ASRRRDTRATEAF
TRBV6-5	.	TRBJ2-1	ASSLLPPGNNEQF